The 4 T cell receptor beta chains reported below all come from one sample, sequenced in a study of patients and donors after allogeneic stem cell transplantation. TCRdb analysed the RT-PCR reads with MiXCR anew, one entry per CDR3 protein. The data hold under 170,000 distinct CDR3 sequences, with 30% to 45% observed a single time. Sequenced: blood, either unsorted or a sorted T cell fraction (not recorded which). These receptors all come from a human donor who was either an allogeneic HSCT recipient or a stem cell or donor lymphocyte infusion donor (not recorded which). It is not recorded whose cells these are; they may come from a transplant donor.

The chain joins TRBV7-9 to TRBJ2-2; D is possibly TRBD2 (5 bases). Trimming took off 5 bases at V and 5 bases at J, with 12 bases between the two ends. This CDR3 comprises 14 residues. Germline V gives CDR1 SEHNR, CDR2 FQNEAQ (reference sequence). The CDR3 coding sequence is TGTGCCAGCAGCCGGTGGACGGGGACCGGGGAGCTGTTTTTT. Translation: CASSRWTGTGELFF.

There are a few counts of this clonotype. V and J are TRBV4-3 and TRBJ1-6; D is unresolved. The V gene's germline CDR1 is LGHNA and CDR2 YSLEER. The CDR3 extends over 13 amino acids. Between the trimmed V and J ends, which lost 0 bases and 12 bases, there was a span of 9 bases. The CDR3 DNA follows: TGCGCCAGCAGCCAAGAGGCCGAAGGACCCCTCCACTTT. It yields the protein CASSQEAEGPLHF.

This clonotype appeared once. V gene TRBV6-4 combines with J gene TRBJ2-3; D remains unclear. Germline assignment: CDR1 MRHNA and CDR2 SNTAGT. Trimming stripped 2 bases from V and 2 bases from J, with 8 bases between. This CDR3 comprises 14 residues. CDR3 nucleotide sequence: TGTGCCAGCAGTGACGGCTCTAACACAGATACGCAGTATTTT. Translating gives CASSDGSNTDTQYF.

There are a few counts of this clonotype. The chain carries TRBV12-3 or TRBV12-4 and TRBJ1-1; 7 bases match TRBD1. V lost 5 bases, J lost 1 base, and 7 bases stayed unmatched. The CDR3 has 15 residues. The CDR3 loop reads CASSPKDRSNTEAFF. In DNA form, the CDR3 reads TGTGCCAGCAGTCCTAAGGACAGGTCGAACACTGAAGCTTTCTTT.